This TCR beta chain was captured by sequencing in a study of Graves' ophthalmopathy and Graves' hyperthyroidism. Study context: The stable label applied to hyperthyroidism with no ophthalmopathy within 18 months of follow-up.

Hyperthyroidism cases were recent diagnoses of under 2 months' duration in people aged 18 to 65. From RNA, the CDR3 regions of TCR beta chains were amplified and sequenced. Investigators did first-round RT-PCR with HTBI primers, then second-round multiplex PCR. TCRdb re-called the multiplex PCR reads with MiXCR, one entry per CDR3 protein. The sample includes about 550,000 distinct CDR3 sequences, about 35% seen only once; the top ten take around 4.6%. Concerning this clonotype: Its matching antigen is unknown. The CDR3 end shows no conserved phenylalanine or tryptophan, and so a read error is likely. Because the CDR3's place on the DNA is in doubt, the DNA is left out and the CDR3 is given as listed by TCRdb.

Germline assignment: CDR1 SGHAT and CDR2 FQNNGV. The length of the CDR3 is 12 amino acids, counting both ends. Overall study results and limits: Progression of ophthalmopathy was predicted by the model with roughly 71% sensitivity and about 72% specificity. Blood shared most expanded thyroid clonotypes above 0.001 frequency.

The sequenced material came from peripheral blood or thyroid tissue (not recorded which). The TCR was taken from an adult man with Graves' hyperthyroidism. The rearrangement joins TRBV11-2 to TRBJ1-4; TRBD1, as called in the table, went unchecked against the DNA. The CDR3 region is CASRGGGQGWLN.